These T cell receptor beta chains were read from a single sample in a study of blood T cell repertoires in COVID-19. The table came from immunoSEQ multiplex PCR; TCRdb's copy has only in-frame clones and leaves some out. The sample records some 230,000 clones, approximately 85% being singletons. The source material was peripheral blood. Receptor source: a man between 40 and 49 years old with acute or convalescent COVID-19. CDR3s include the opening cysteine and the closing phenylalanine or tryptophan. Each record gives: CDR3 length, D gene, clone size, V gene, J gene, CDR3 DNA, CDR3 protein. A D gene is named only where the DNA matches it firmly. Part of the rows lack a size; the others show once, few, many or a class for expanded clones.

>15|-|-|TRBV5-1|TRBJ2-1
TGCGCCAGCAGCTTGGTAGGAGGGGGCTCCAATGAGCAGTTCTTC
CASSLVGGGSNEQFF
>16|TRBD1|-|TRBV28|TRBJ1-1
TGTGCCTCCACCGTCCGGACAGGTTCGGCTAACACTGAAGCTTTCTTT
CASTVRTGSANTEAFF
>18|TRBD2|-|TRBV6-2/TRBV6-3|TRBJ2-2
TGTGCCAGCAGTACGATCCCGGGACTAGCGCAGAACACCGGGGAGCTGTTTTTT
CASSTIPGLAQNTGELFF
>10|-|few|TRBV10-3|TRBJ1-2
TGTGCCATCGGGGGCGTTGGCTACACCTTC
CAIGGVGYTF
>16|TRBD1|-|TRBV5-4|TRBJ1-6
TGTGCCAGCAGCCTGACAGGGGGGATTAATAATTCACCCCTCCACTTT
CASSLTGGINNSPLHF
>15|-|-|TRBV5-4|TRBJ1-2
TGTGCCAGCAGCAGCGCCCGGGATTGGAACTATGGCTACACCTTC
CASSSARDWNYGYTF
>16|-|-|TRBV5-1|TRBJ2-7
TGCGCCAGCAGCTTGTCGATTCAACAGGGTTCCTACGAGCAGTACTTC
CASSLSIQQGSYEQYF
>13|-|once|TRBV5-6|TRBJ2-1
TGTGCCAGCAGCTTTAGCCCATACAATGAGCAGTTCTTC
CASSFSPYNEQFF
>14|TRBD2|-|TRBV6-5|TRBJ2-3
TGTGCCAGCAGTTATAGCGGGGGCAGGGATACGCAGTATTTT
CASSYSGGRDTQYF
>18|TRBD1|-|TRBV9|TRBJ1-1
TGTGCCAGCAGCGTTACCGGGACAGGGGGTACTTTGAACACTGAAGCTTTCTTT
CASSVTGTGGTLNTEAFF
>14|-|-|TRBV10-3|TRBJ1-2
TGTGCCATCAGTCGGGATAAGGCTAACTATGGCTACACCTTC
CAISRDKANYGYTF